This TCR beta chain was obtained from a study of technical replicates of blood from a few donors. The CDR3 length is 16 residues. Germline V lookup: CDR1 MNHEY, CDR2 SVGAGI. The V segment lost 2 bases and the J segment 5 bases; nucleotides outside the gene matches: 6. Produced via immunoSEQ multiplex PCR; TCRdb's table is partial and in-frame only. The sample includes 75,000 to 100,000 clones, less than 95% of them seen just once. The rearrangement joins TRBV6-5 to TRBJ2-5; 12 positions match TRBD2. The TCR sequence derives from a human donor in good health. The specimen was T cells isolated from PBMCs. The CDR3 sequence is CASSYLAGGPGETQYF. CDR3 DNA sequence: TGTGCCAGCAGTTACCTAGCGGGAGGGCCGGGGGAGACCCAGTACTTC.